The T cell receptor (beta chain) described here comes from a study of CD8 T cells in Susac syndrome. Trimming took off 3 bases at V and 0 bases at J, with 8 bases between the two ends. Germline V gene sequence: CDR1 MNHEY, CDR2 SMNVEV (reference sequence). This CDR3 comprises 14 residues. After extraction with the RNeasy kit, roughly 0.5 to 1 ug of the RNA was reverse transcribed using random hexamers. Amplification of TCR beta CDR3 was carried out by immunoSEQ multiplex PCR, which covered 54 Vbeta and 13 Jbeta segments. In TCRdb, the immunoSEQ multiplex PCR reads were re-called with MiXCR into one record per CDR3 protein. The data contain about 160,000 distinct CDR3 sequences, approximately 94% of them singletons. TCR beta sequencing was performed on blood CD8+ and CD4+ T cells. The multiple sclerosis controls comprised treatment-naive patients whose relapsing-remitting disease was stable or active.

V is TRBV27 and J is TRBJ1-1; D is unresolved. The sequenced material came from CD4+ T cells from PBMCs. This TCR was sampled from a human donor with multiple sclerosis. CDR3 nucleotide sequence: TGTGCCAGCAGTTTCGGGTACATGAACACTGAAGCTTTCTTT. It specifies CASSFGYMNTEAFF.